What follows are 23 T cell receptor beta chains derived from one specimen sequenced in a study of T cells in Graves' hyperthyroidism and ophthalmopathy. Amplification targeted TCR beta CDR3 regions from RNA transcripts. The study used the HTBI primer set for a first-round RT-PCR of the TCR CDR3. TCRdb processed the multiplex PCR reads anew with MiXCR; each CDR3 protein has one entry. The sample contains hundreds of thousands of distinct CDR3 sequences, 11% to 15% of which appear only once. The sequenced sample was blood. These receptors were obtained from a woman aged 25 to 39 with Graves' hyperthyroidism.

This clonotype occurred a few times. The J gene is TRBJ2-3, the V gene TRBV12-3 or TRBV12-4; TRBD1 is a possible D gene (6 bases). The V and J ends lost 3 bases and 4 bases respectively, with 17 bases between them. The CDR3 has 16 amino acids. The CDR3 coding sequence is TGTGCCAGCAGTTTCGTGGGGACAAACTCGCCAGATACGCAGTATTTT. Its protein product is CASSFVGTNSPDTQYF.

This clonotype was seen at least ten times. The CDR3 is CASSDRPAYNEQFF. CDR3 DNA sequence: TGTGCCAGCAGTGACCGGCCGGCCTACAATGAGCAGTTCTTC. V is TRBV2 and J is TRBJ2-1; D is ambiguous. The CDR3 consists of 14 residues. The germline V gene has CDR1 SNHLY and CDR2 FYNNEI. V dropped 3 bases and J dropped 2 bases, with 8 bases sitting between them.

In DNA, the CDR3 is TGTGCCAGCAGCTTAATGGGTTTGGCGGGGTCCCCAGGGGCCAACGTCCTGACTTTC. Amino acids: CASSLMGLAGSPGANVLTF. The V gene is TRBV7-3, the J gene TRBJ2-6; TRBD2 might be the D (6 bases). V lost 1 base, J lost 4 bases, and 20 bases lay in between. The CDR3 is 19 amino acids. The germline V gene encodes CDR1 SGHTA and CDR2 FQGTGA.

This clonotype was seen ten or more times. V and J are TRBV6-1 and TRBJ1-4, with a weak D call TRBD1 (5 bases). V shed 4 bases and J shed 8 bases, with 17 bases lying between them. The germline CDR1 and CDR2 sequences are MNHNS and SASEGT. The CDR3 spans 15 residues. CDR3 bases: TGTGCCAGCAGTGTCCGGGACCCAAGAGAGGAAAAACTGTTTTTT. It yields the protein CASSVRDPREEKLFF.

This clonotype was observed at least ten times. This sequence joins TRBV20-1 and TRBJ2-7, with a possible D match to TRBD2 (6 bases). The germline CDR1 and CDR2 sequences are DFQATT and SNEGSKA (reference sequence). V lost 6 bases and J lost 0, with 15 bases in between. The CDR3 consists of 14 residues. This chain's CDR3 is CSASVAVSSYEQYF. The CDR3 nucleotides read TGCAGTGCATCGGTAGCGGTTAGCTCCTACGAGCAGTACTTC.

J is TRBJ1-2 and V is TRBV28; TRBD1 might be the D (6 bases). The CDR3 extends over 14 amino acids. The V gene lost 5 bases and the J gene lost 4 bases, with 14 bases spanning the gap. Per the germline V gene, CDR1 is MDHEN and CDR2 is SYDVKM. CDR3 amino acids: CASSPLQGIYGYTF. The CDR3 bases are TGTGCCAGCAGTCCGCTGCAGGGGATCTATGGCTACACCTTC.

V usage is TRBV18 and J usage is TRBJ2-7, with TRBD1 identical over 7 bases. This CDR3 spans 13 amino acids. V was pared by 6 bases and J by 5 bases, with 7 bases of the junction left unmatched. Germline V gene lookup returns CDR1 KGHSH and CDR2 LQKENI. DNA of the CDR3: TGTGCCAGCTCGTTAAACACAGGGGACGAGCAGTACTTC. Protein: CASSLNTGDEQYF.

This clonotype came up a few times. The chain has TRBV4-2 and TRBJ2-3, with a possible D match to TRBD2 (6 bases). Trimming cost V 4 bases and J 2 bases, with 13 bases left between them. Looked up from germline, CDR1 is LGHNA and CDR2 is YNFKEQ. CDR3 length: 15 residues. This CDR3 reads CASSPGGRTTDTQYF. DNA for the CDR3: TGTGCCAGCAGCCCCGGAGGGCGGACCACAGATACGCAGTATTTT.

This clonotype was counted many times. The chain links TRBV12-3 or TRBV12-4 to TRBJ2-3; D is unclear. V was clipped by 8 bases and J by 4 bases, with 10 bases between them. The CDR3 length is 12 residues. The CDR3 sequence: CASLEYADTQYF. In DNA, the CDR3 is TGTGCCAGCCTCGAGTACGCAGATACGCAGTATTTT.

This clonotype was seen only a few times. The gene calls are TRBV6-1 and TRBJ1-5; D unclear. The CDR3 totals 14 residues. V was clipped by 4 bases and J by 3 bases, with 10 bases between them. Germline V gene sequence: CDR1 MNHNS, CDR2 SASEGT. CDR3 loop: CASSGDLINQPQHF. Written as DNA, the CDR3 is TGTGCCAGCAGTGGTGATCTTATCAATCAGCCCCAGCATTTT.

This clonotype was counted a single time. The rearrangement links TRBV12-3 or TRBV12-4 to TRBJ2-7; TRBD1 is a possible D gene (8 bases). The length of the CDR3 is 18 residues. V gave up 2 bases and J gave up 3 bases, with 23 bases separating them. The CDR3 protein is CASSLTQGAGVRNYEQYF. The CDR3 coding sequence is TGTGCCAGCAGTTTAACCCAGGGGGCGGGAGTACGCAACTACGAGCAGTACTTC.

Notes on this clonotype: A much larger clone lies one base from this, so it may be a read error. This chain uses TRBV6-1 with TRBJ2-7, with D maybe TRBD1 (6 bases). Trimming stripped 6 bases from V and 3 bases from J, with 27 bases between. There are 18 residues in the CDR3. In germline, CDR1 is MNHNS, CDR2 SASEGT. CDR3 amino acids: CASSTVTENQGSLYEQYF. DNA of the CDR3: TGTGCCAGCAGCACCGTTACGGAAAATCAGGGGAGCCTCTACGAGCAGTACTTC.

This clonotype showed up many times. The gene calls are TRBV7-9 and TRBJ1-5; no clear D gene. The CDR3 spans 13 residues. V was shortened by 0 bases and J by 7 bases, with 7 bases between the two germline ends. Germline V gene data show CDR1 as SEHNR and CDR2 as FQNEAQ (reference sequence). Written as DNA, the CDR3 is TGTGCCAGCAGCTTAGCAGGGAGCCAGCCCCAGCATTTT. Its translation is CASSLAGSQPQHF.

This clonotype was seen repeatedly, ten times or more. CDR3 region: CASSFSGVNTGELFF. DNA for the CDR3: TGTGCCAGCAGTTTCAGCGGAGTGAACACCGGGGAGCTGTTTTTT. This chain uses TRBV12-3 or TRBV12-4 with TRBJ2-2; D possibly corresponds to TRBD2 (5 bases). V was shortened by 3 bases and J by 1 base, with 9 bases between the two germline ends. The CDR3 sequence is 15 residues long.

This clonotype was seen many times. This chain links TRBV2 with TRBJ2-5; D is unclear. The germline CDR1 and CDR2 sequences are SNHLY and FYNNEI. Trimming took 6 bases from V and 2 from J, leaving 19 bases between them. The CDR3 is made up of 16 amino acids. CDR3 nucleotide sequence: TGTGCCAGCAGCGAACCCCATAAGACGGGTCAAGAGACCCAGTACTTC. Translation gives CASSEPHKTGQETQYF.

This clonotype was seen many times. The chain employs TRBV28 and TRBJ2-7; 11 bases agree with TRBD2. CDR3 size: 15 residues. After removal of 6 bases from V and 0 bases from J, the junction contained 4 bases not matched to a gene. CDR1 is MDHEN and CDR2 is SYDVKM in the germline V gene. The CDR3 sequence: CASRPTSGGSYEQYF. The CDR3 nucleotides read TGTGCCAGCAGGCCTACTAGCGGGGGCTCCTACGAGCAGTACTTC.

This clonotype was observed a handful of times. The J gene is TRBJ2-7, the V gene TRBV25-1; either TRBD1 or TRBD2 may supply D (5 bases each). CDR1 is MGHDK and CDR2 is SYGVNS in the germline V gene. V lost 6 bases to trimming and J lost 2 bases, with 17 bases between them. The CDR3 sequence is 15 residues long. The CDR3 here is CASRGVGTVAYEQYF. The CDR3 bases are TGTGCCAGCAGAGGCGTGGGGACCGTCGCCTACGAGCAGTACTTC.

In its sample, this clonotype was seen many times. V usage is TRBV6-1 and J usage is TRBJ2-1; TRBD2 matches at 9 bases. After removal of 0 bases from V and 9 bases from J, the junction contained 3 bases not matched to a gene. This CDR3 contains 14 residues. Germline loops: CDR1 MNHNS, CDR2 SASEGT. Written as DNA, the CDR3 is TGTGCCAGCAGTGAAGCGGGACTAGCCTTTGAGCAGTTCTTC. Its translation: CASSEAGLAFEQFF.

V usage is TRBV20-1 and J usage is TRBJ2-5; 8 nucleotides line up with TRBD1. This CDR3 contains 15 residues. J lost 4 bases, V lost 2 bases, and 9 bases had no gene match. CDR1 DFQATT and CDR2 SNEGSKA come from the germline V gene (reference sequence). CDR3 sequence: CSARKETGVLETQYF. CDR3 DNA: TGCAGTGCTAGAAAAGAGACAGGGGTTTTAGAGACCCAGTACTTC.

The rearrangement uses TRBV5-1 and TRBJ2-1, with D unclear. Looked up from germline, CDR1 is SGHRS and CDR2 is YFSETQ. V was clipped by 0 bases and J by 9 bases, with 16 bases between them. CDR3 length equals 15 residues. The CDR3, as DNA: TGCGCCAGCAGCTTGGAGAGCTACTGGATTGGTGAGCAGTTCTTC. Translation: CASSLESYWIGEQFF.

This chain joins TRBV9 and TRBJ2-3; D is unclear. Trimming stripped 5 bases from V and 1 base from J, with 11 bases between. Germline assignment: CDR1 SGDLS and CDR2 YYNGEE. The CDR3 has 14 residues. In DNA, the CDR3 is TGTGCCAGCAGTTTGGACCGCCGCACAGATACGCAGTATTTT. Amino acids: CASSLDRRTDTQYF. The full variable domain, rest sourced from reference TRBV9 and TRBJ2-3, is DSGVTQTPKHLITATGQRVTLRCSPRSGDLSVYWYQQSLDQGLQFLIQYYNGEERAKGNILERFSAQQFPDLHSELNLSSLELGDSALYFCASSLDRRTDTQYFGPGTRLTVL.

This clonotype has ten or more counts. V is TRBV20-1 and J is TRBJ1-5, with D maybe TRBD1 (5 bases). The CDR3 has 17 amino acids. Germline CDR1 is DFQATT and CDR2 is SNEGSKA (reference sequence). V lost 6 bases and J lost 7, with 28 bases in between. The chain's CDR3 is CSARQPRGDWGDQPQHF. The CDR3 region has the DNA TGCAGTGCCAGACAGCCCCGAGGGGATTGGGGTGACCAGCCCCAGCATTTT.

This clonotype has only a few counts. The rearrangement uses TRBV15 and TRBJ2-7; 9 nucleotides match TRBD2. CDR1 and CDR2 from the germline V gene are LNHNV and YYDKDF (reference sequence). The V segment lost 5 bases and the J segment 0 bases; nucleotides outside the gene matches: 5. CDR3 length: 15 amino acids. CDR3 in DNA: TGTGCCACCAGCTCTGAGCGGGAGGACTCCTACGAGCAGTACTTC. It yields the protein CATSSEREDSYEQYF.